These T cell receptor beta chains were read from a single sample in a study of cytomegalovirus exposure and HLA in healthy donors. The method was immunoSEQ multiplex PCR; TCRdb's version includes in-frame clones alone and lacks a portion of them. The table includes around 150,000 clones, roughly 79% detected once. The sample consisted of PBMCs. These receptors all come from a middle-aged woman in good health and CMV-seronegative. Each CDR3 is given with its conserved first and last residue. The D gene is left open where the match is weak. Rows give clone size only sometimes, using once, few, many, or a class for an expanded clone.

D gene	V gene	J gene	clone size	CDR3 protein	CDR3 DNA
-	TRBV5-1	TRBJ1-2	-	CASSLIGEEGYTF	TGCGCCAGCAGCTTGATAGGGGAGGAGGGCTACACCTTC
-	TRBV30	TRBJ2-1	-	CAWSVIEQPREFF	TGTGCCTGGAGTGTAATTGAACAGCCCAGGGAGTTCTTC
-	TRBV5-1	TRBJ2-3	-	CASSPGLGETDTQYF	TGCGCCAGCAGCCCCGGCCTCGGGGAAACAGATACGCAGTATTTT
-	TRBV7-3	TRBJ1-1	-	CASSNLRDTEAFF	TGTGCCAGCAGCAACTTGAGGGACACTGAAGCTTTCTTT
TRBD2	TRBV5-1	TRBJ2-3	-	CASSSLPSGLSTDTQYF	TGCGCCAGCAGCTCCCTCCCTAGCGGACTTAGCACAGATACGCAGTATTTT
TRBD2	TRBV6-5	TRBJ2-3	-	CASTRTGTIGDTQYF	TGTGCCAGCACGAGGACGGGGACTATTGGGGATACGCAGTATTTT
-	TRBV6-5	TRBJ2-5	-	CASSFDRQETQYF	TGTGCCAGCAGTTTCGACAGGCAAGAGACCCAGTACTTC
-	TRBV5-1	TRBJ2-1	-	CASSLGGLNNEQFF	TGCGCCAGCAGCTTGGGGGGACTCAACAATGAGCAGTTCTTC
-	TRBV28	TRBJ1-1	-	CASSLSMRANAFF	TGTGCCAGCAGTTTGTCTATGAGGGCGAACGCTTTCTTT
TRBD2	TRBV29-1	TRBJ2-6	-	CSVQAGTGANVLTF	TGCAGCGTCCAAGCGGGGACCGGGGCCAACGTCCTGACTTTC
TRBD2	TRBV18	TRBJ2-1	-	CASSPGLARDNEQFF	TGTGCCAGCTCACCCGGACTAGCGCGAGACAATGAGCAGTTCTTC
TRBD1	TRBV4-1	TRBJ2-7	-	CASSQVGTGDNYEQYF	TGCGCCAGCAGCCAAGTCGGGACAGGGGATAATTACGAGCAGTACTTC
-	TRBV10-3	TRBJ2-7	-	CAISQNRESTYEQYF	TGTGCCATCAGTCAAAACAGGGAAAGCACCTACGAGCAGTACTTC
TRBD1	TRBV9	TRBJ1-3	-	CASSPGTGRFSGNTIYF	TGTGCCAGCAGCCCTGGGACAGGTCGCTTCTCTGGAAACACCATATATTTT
TRBD1	TRBV5-1	TRBJ2-5	-	CASTPLGQGQEAQYF	TGCGCCAGCACGCCACTGGGACAGGGTCAAGAGGCCCAGTACTTC
TRBD1	TRBV6-1	TRBJ2-5	few	CASSEGQGWETQYF	TGTGCCAGCAGTGAAGGACAGGGGTGGGAGACCCAGTACTTC
-	TRBV27	TRBJ2-3	-	CASSFVYTDTQYF	TGTGCCAGCAGTTTTGTTTACACAGATACGCAGTATTTT
-	TRBV18	TRBJ2-4	few	CASSPPARLDIQYF	TGTGCCAGCTCACCCCCGGCTAGATTAGACATTCAGTACTTC
-	TRBV5-6	TRBJ2-7	-	CASSLGGKSYEQYF	TGTGCCAGCAGCTTGGGAGGCAAATCCTACGAGCAGTACTTC
TRBD2	TRBV2	TRBJ2-5	once	CASSTPTSGRGQETQYF	TGTGCCAGCAGTACCCCTACTAGCGGGAGGGGGCAAGAGACCCAGTACTTC